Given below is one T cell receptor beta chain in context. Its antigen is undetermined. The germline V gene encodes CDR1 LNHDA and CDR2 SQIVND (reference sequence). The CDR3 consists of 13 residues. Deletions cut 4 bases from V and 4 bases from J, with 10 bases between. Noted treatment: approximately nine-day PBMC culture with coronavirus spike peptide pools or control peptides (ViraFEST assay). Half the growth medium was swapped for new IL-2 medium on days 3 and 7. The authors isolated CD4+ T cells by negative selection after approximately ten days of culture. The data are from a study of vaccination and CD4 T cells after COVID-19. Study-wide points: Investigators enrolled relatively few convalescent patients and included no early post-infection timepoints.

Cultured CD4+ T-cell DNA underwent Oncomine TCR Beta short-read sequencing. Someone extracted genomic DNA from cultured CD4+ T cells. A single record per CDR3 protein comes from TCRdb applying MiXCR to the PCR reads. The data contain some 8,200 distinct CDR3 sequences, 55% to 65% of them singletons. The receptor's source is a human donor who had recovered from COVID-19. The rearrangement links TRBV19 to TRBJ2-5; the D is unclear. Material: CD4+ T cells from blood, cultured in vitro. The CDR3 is CASSSNPGETQYF. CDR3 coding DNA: TGTGCCAGTAGTAGCAACCCCGGAGAGACCCAGTACTTC.